The next 3 T cell receptor beta chains were all read from a single sample in a study of blood T cell repertoires in COVID-19. Measured with immunoSEQ multiplex PCR; TCRdb has only the in-frame clones, and not every one. The sample comprises a few hundred thousand clones, 80% to 85% of which are singletons, and about 5.1% rests with the top ten. The sequencing input was peripheral blood. All receptors derive from a woman aged 60-75 years who had recovered from COVID-19.

This clone was found a few times. The rearrangement uses TRBV7-3 and TRBJ2-1, with TRBD2 identical over 9 bases. V shed 1 base, J shed 15 bases, and the junction held 10 bases outside the gene matches. Germline V gene lookup returns CDR1 SGHTA and CDR2 FQGTGA. The CDR3 runs 14 residues. In DNA, the CDR3 is TGTGCCAGCAGCTTAAAACTAGCGGGCCAAAAGTCGTTCTTC. It codes for CASSLKLAGQKSFF.

V and J are TRBV30 and TRBJ1-2; no clear D gene. V was pared by 0 bases and J by 7 bases, with 12 bases between. Looked up from germline, CDR1 is GTSNPN and CDR2 is SVGIG (reference sequence). CDR3 size: 13 residues. This CDR3 reads CAWSVVSGAGYTF. For the CDR3, the DNA is TGTGCCTGGAGTGTAGTGTCGGGAGCTGGCTACACCTTC.

This clone was seen repeatedly, ten times or more. The J gene is TRBJ1-1, the V gene TRBV12-3 or TRBV12-4; no clear D gene. The CDR3 totals 12 residues. V lost 3 bases to trimming and J lost 0 bases, with 2 bases between them. The CDR3 loop is CASSFMNTEAFF. The CDR3 DNA reads as TGTGCCAGCAGTTTTATGAACACTGAAGCTTTCTTT.